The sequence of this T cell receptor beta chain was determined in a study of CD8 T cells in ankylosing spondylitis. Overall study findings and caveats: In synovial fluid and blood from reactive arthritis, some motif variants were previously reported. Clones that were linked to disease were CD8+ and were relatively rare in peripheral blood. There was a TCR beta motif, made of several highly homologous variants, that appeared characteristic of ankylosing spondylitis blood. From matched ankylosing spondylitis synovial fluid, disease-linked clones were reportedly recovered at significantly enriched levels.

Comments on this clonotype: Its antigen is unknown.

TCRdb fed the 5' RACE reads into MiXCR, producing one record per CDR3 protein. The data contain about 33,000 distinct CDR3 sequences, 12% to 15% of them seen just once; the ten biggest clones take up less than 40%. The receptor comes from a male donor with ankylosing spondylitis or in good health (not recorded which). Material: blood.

The CDR3 is CAISDGVGNTEAFF. The CDR3 DNA is TGTGCCATCAGTGATGGGGTTGGGAACACTGAAGCTTTCTTT. This chain links TRBV10-3 with TRBJ1-1; D unresolved. The CDR3 length is 14 residues. Trimming took off 3 bases at V and 1 base at J, with 9 bases between the two ends. CDR1 and CDR2 (germline): ENHRY, SYGVKD.